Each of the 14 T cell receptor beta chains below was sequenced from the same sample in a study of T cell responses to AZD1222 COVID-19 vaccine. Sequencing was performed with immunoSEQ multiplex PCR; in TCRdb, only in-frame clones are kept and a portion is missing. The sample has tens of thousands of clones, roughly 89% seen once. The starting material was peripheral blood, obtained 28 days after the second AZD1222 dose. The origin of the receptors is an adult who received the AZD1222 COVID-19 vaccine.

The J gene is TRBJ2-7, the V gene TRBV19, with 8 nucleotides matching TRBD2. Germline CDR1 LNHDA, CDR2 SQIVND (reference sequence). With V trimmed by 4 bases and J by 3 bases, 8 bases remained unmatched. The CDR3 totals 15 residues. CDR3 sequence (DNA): TGTGCCAGTAGTACTATCGGGGGGGGTTTCTACGAGCAGTACTTC. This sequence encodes CASSTIGGGFYEQYF. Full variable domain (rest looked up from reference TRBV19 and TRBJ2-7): DGGITQSPKYLFRKEGQNVTLSCEQNLNHDAMYWYRQDPGQGLRLIYYSQIVNDFQKGDIAEGYSVSREKKESFPLTVTSAQKNPTAFYLCASSTIGGGFYEQYFGPGTRLTVT.

The CDR3 loop is CSANLGETQYF. CDR3 bases: TGCAGTGCTAATTTGGGAGAGACCCAGTACTTC. The chain is built from TRBV20-1 and TRBJ2-5, with D uncertain. The CDR3 length is 11 residues. CDR1 DFQATT and CDR2 SNEGSKA come from the germline V gene (reference sequence). Deletions cut 4 bases from V and 4 bases from J, with 7 bases between.

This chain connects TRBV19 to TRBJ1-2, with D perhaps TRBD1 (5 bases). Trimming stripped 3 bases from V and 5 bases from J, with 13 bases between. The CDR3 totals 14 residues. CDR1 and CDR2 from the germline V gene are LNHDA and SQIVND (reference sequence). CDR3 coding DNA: TGTGCCAGTAGTATGCTGCAGGGAGGGTATGGCTACACCTTC. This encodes CASSMLQGGYGYTF.

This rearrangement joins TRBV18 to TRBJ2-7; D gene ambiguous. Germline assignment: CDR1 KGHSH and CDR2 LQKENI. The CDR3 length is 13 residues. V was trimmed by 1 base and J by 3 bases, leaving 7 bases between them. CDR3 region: CASSPLPSYEQYV. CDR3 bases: TGTGCCAGCTCACCACTCCCGAGCTACGAGCAGTACGTC.

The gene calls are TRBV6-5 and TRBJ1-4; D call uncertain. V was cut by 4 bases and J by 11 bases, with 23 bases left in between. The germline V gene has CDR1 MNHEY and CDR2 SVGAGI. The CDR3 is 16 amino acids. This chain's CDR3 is CASSSTPPGSSPKLFF. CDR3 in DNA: TGTGCCAGCAGTTCCACCCCCCCGGGGTCCTCACCTAAACTGTTTTTT.

CDR3 loop: CASSHGQTNYGYTF. The CDR3 DNA is TGCGCCAGCAGCCACGGACAGACTAACTATGGCTACACCTTC. V gene TRBV4-1 combines with J gene TRBJ1-2, with a possible D match to TRBD1 (6 bases). The V end was cut by 3 bases, the J end by 0 bases, with 8 bases between. This CDR3 has 14 amino acids. The germline V gene has CDR1 MGHRA and CDR2 YSYEKL.

The CDR3 sequence is CASSVQGVPYEQYF. The CDR3, as DNA: TGTGCCAGCAGCGTACAGGGTGTCCCCTACGAGCAGTACTTC. The chain couples TRBV9 to TRBJ2-7, with a possible D match to TRBD1 (5 bases). The CDR3 runs to 14 residues. The V gene lost 1 base and the J gene lost 2 bases, with 10 bases spanning the gap. Per the germline V gene, CDR1 is SGDLS and CDR2 is YYNGEE.

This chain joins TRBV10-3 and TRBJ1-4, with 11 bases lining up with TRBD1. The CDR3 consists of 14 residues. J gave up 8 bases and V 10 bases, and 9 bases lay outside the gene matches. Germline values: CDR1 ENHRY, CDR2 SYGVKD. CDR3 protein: CATGRDRGIEKLFF. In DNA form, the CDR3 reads TGTGCCACGGGGCGGGACAGGGGGATCGAAAAACTGTTTTTT.

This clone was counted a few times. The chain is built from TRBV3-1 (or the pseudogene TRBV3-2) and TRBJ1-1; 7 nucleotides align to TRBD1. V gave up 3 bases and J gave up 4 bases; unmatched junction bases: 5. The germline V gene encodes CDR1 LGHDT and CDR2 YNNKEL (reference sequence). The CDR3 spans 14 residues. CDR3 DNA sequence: TGTGCCAGCAGCCACGCGGCAGGGGGCACTGAAGCTTTCTTT. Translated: CASSHAAGGTEAFF.

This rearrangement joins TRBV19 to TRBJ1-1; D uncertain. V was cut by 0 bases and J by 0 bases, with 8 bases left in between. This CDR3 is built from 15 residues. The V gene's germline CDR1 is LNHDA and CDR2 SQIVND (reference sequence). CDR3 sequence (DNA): TGTGCCAGTAGTATAGAACCGGAGATGAACACTGAAGCTTTCTTT. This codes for CASSIEPEMNTEAFF.

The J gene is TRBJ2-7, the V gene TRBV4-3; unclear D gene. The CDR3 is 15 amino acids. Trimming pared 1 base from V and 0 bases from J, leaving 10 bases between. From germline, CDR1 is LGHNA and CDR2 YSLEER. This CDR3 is CASSQVMGNSYEQYF. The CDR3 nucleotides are TGCGCCAGCAGCCAAGTGATGGGGAACTCCTACGAGCAGTACTTC.

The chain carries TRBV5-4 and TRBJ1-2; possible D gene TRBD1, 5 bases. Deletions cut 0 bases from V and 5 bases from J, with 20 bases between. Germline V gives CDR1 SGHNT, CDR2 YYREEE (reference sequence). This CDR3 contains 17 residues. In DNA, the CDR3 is TGTGCCAGCAGCTTGGTAGGGGTCGGATCTCCTATTTATGGCTACACCTTC. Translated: CASSLVGVGSPIYGYTF.

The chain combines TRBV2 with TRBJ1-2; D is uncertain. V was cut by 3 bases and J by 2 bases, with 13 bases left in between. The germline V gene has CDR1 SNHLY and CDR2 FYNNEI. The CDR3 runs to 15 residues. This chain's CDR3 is CASSDYGVGNYGYTF. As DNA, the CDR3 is TGTGCCAGCAGTGATTACGGGGTAGGGAACTATGGCTACACCTTC.

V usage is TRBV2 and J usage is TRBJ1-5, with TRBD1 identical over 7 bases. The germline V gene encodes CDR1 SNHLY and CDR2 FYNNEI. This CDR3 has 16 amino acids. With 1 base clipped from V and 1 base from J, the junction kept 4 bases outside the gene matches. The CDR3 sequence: CASSEDRGGSNQPQHF. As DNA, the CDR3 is TGTGCCAGCAGTGAAGACAGGGGAGGAAGCAATCAGCCCCAGCATTTT. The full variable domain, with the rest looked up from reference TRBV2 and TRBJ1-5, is EPEVTQTPSHQVTQMGQEVILRCVPISNHLYFYWYRQILGQKVEFLVSFYNNEISEKSEIFDDQFSVERPDGSNFTLKIRSTKLEDSAMYFCASSEDRGGSNQPQHFGDGTRLSIL.